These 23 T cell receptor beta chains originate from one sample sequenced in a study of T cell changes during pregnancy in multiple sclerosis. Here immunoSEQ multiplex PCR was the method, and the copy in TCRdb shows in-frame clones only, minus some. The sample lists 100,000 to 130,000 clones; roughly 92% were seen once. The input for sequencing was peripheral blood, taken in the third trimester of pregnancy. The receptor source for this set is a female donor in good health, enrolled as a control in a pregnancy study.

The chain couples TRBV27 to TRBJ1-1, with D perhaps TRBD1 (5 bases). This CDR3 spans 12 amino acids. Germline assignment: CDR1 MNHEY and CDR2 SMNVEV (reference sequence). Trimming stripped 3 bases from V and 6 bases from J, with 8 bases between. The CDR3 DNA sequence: TGTGCCAGCAGTTTTTGGGGGGCTGAAGCTTTCTTT. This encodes CASSFWGAEAFF.

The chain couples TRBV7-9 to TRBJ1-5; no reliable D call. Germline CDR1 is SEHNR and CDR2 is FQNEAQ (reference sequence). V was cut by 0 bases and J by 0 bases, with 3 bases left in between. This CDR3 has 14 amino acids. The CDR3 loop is CASSLAASNQPQHF. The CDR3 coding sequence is TGTGCCAGCAGCTTAGCAGCTAGCAATCAGCCCCAGCATTTT.

The CDR3 DNA reads TGTGCCAGCAGCTGGGGACTAGCGGGGTACAATGAGCAGTTCTTC. Its protein product is CASSWGLAGYNEQFF. The J gene is TRBJ2-1, the V gene TRBV5-4; 13 positions agree with TRBD2. Germline values: CDR1 SGHNT, CDR2 YYREEE (reference sequence). The V gene end was trimmed by 3 bases and the J gene end by 4 bases; junction bases not matched to a gene: 1. The CDR3 covers 15 residues.

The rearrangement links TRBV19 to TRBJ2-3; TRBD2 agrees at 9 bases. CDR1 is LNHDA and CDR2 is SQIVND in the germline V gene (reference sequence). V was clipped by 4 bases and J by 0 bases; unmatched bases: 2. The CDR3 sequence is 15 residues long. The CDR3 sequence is CASSRAGGSTDTQYF. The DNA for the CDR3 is TGTGCCAGTAGTAGGGCGGGGGGGAGCACAGATACGCAGTATTTT.

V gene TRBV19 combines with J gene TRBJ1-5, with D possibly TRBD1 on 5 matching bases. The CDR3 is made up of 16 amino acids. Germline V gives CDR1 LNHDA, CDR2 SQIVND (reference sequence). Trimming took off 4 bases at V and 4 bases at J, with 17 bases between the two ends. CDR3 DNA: TGTGCCAGTAGTAATCCAAACACAGGCCCAAATCAGCCCCAGCATTTT. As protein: CASSNPNTGPNQPQHF.

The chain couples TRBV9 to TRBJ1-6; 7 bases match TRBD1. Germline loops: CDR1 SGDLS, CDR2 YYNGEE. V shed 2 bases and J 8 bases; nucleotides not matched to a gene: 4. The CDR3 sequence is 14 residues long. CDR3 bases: TGTGCCAGCAGCGTGCGACAGGGAGATTCACCCCTCCACTTT. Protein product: CASSVRQGDSPLHF.

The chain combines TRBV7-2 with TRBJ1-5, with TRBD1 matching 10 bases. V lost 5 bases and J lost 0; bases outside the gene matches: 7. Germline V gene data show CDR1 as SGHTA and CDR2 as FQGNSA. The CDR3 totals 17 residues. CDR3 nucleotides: TGTGCCAGCAGCCCCGGGACAGGGGTCTATAGCAATCAGCCCCAGCATTTT. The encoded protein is CASSPGTGVYSNQPQHF.

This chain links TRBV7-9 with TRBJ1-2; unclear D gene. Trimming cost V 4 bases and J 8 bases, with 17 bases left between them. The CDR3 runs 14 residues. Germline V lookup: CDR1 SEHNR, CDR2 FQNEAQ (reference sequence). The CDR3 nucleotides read TGTGCCAGCAGCTCCGTCTCGAGGGAACGGGGCTACACCTTC. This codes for CASSSVSRERGYTF.

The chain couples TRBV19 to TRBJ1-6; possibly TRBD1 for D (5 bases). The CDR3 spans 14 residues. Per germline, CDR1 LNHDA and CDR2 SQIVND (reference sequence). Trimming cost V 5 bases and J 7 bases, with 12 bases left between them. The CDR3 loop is CASSPGPHNSPLHF. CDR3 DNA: TGTGCCAGTAGTCCAGGGCCCCACAATTCACCCCTCCACTTT.

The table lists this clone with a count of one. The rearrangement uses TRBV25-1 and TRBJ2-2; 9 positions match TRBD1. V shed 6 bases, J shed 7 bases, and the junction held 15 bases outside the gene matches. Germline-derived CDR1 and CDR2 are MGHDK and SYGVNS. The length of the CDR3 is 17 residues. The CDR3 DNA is TGTGCCAGCAGCCCCACAACTGGACAGGGGAGGGGCGGGGAGCTGTTTTTT. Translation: CASSPTTGQGRGGELFF.

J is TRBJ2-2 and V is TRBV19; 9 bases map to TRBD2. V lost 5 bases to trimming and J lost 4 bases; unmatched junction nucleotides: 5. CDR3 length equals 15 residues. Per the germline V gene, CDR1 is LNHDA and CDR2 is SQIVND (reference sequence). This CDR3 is CASSRAGGLTGELFF. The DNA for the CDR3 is TGTGCCAGTAGTCGAGCGGGGGGTCTCACCGGGGAGCTGTTTTTT. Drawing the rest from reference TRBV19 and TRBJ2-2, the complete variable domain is DGGITQSPKYLFRKEGQNVTLSCEQNLNHDAMYWYRQDPGQGLRLIYYSQIVNDFQKGDIAEGYSVSREKKESFPLTVTSAQKNPTAFYLCASSRAGGLTGELFFGEGSRLTVL.

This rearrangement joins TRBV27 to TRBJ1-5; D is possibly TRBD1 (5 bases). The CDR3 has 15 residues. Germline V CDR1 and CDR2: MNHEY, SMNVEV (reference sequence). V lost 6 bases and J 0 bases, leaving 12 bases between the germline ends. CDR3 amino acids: CASRSGTNSNQPQHF. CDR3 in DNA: TGTGCCAGCAGGTCCGGGACTAATAGCAATCAGCCCCAGCATTTT.

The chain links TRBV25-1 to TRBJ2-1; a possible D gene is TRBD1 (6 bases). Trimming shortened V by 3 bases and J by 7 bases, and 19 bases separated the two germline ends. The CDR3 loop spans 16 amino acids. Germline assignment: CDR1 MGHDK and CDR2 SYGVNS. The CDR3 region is CASSESRGTKQNEQFF. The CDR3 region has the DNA TGTGCCAGCAGTGAGAGCAGGGGAACCAAACAAAATGAGCAGTTCTTC.

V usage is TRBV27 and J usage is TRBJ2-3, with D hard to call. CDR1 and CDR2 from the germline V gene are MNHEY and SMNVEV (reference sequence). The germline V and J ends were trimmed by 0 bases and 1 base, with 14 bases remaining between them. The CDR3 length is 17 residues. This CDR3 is CASSLSDTLSRTDTQYF. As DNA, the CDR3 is TGTGCCAGCAGTTTATCAGACACCCTCTCCCGCACAGATACGCAGTATTTT.

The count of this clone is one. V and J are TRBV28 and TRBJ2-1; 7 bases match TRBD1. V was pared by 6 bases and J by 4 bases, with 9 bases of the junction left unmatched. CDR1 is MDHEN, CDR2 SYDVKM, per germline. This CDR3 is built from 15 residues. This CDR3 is CASSSGTAAYNEQFF. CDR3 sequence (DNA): TGTGCCAGCAGCTCCGGGACAGCGGCATACAATGAGCAGTTCTTC.

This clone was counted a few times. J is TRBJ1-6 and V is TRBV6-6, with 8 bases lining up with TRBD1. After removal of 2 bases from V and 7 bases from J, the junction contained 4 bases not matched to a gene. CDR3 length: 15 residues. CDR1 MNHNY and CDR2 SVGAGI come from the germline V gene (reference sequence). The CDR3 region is CASSYGGQENSPLHF. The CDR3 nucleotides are TGTGCCAGCAGTTACGGGGGACAGGAGAATTCACCCCTCCACTTT.

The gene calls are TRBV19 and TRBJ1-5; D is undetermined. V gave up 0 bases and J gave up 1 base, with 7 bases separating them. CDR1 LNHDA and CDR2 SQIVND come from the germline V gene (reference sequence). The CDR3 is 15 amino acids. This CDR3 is CASSIEGGSNQPQHF. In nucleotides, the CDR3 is TGTGCCAGTAGTATAGAAGGAGGGAGCAATCAGCCCCAGCATTTT.

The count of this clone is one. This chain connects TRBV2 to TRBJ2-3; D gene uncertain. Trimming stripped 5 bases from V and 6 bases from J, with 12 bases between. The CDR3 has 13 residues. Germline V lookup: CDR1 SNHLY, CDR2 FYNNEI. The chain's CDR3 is CASSLFPRDTQYF. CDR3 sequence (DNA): TGTGCCAGCAGTCTTTTTCCCCGGGATACGCAGTATTTT.

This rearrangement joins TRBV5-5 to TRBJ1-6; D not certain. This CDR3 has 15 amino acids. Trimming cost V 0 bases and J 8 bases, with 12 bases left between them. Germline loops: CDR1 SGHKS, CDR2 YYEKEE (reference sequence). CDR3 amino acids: CASSLEGWRDSPLHF. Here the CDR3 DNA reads TGTGCCAGCAGCTTGGAAGGTTGGAGGGATTCACCCCTCCACTTT.

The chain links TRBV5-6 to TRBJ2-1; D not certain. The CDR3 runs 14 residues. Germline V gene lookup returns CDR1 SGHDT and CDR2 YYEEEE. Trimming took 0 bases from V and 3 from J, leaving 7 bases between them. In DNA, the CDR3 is TGTGCCAGCAGCTTGGGGCAGTACTACAATGAGCAGTTCTTC. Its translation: CASSLGQYYNEQFF.

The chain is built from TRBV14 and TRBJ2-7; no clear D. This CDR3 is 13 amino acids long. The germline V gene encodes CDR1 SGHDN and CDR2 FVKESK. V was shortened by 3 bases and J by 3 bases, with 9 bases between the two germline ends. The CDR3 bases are TGTGCCAGCAGCCATCCCTCTCGCTACGAGCAGTACTTC. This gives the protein CASSHPSRYEQYF.

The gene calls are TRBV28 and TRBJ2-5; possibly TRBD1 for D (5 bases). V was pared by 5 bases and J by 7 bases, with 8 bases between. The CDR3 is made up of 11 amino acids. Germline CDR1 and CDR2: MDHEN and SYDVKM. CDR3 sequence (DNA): TGTGCCAGCAGTCCCAGGGCGACCCAGTACTTC. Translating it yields CASSPRATQYF.

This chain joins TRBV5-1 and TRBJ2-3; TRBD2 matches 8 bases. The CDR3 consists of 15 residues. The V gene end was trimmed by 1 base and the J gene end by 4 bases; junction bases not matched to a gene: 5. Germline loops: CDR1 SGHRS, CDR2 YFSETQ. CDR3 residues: CASSLLAGGSDTQYF. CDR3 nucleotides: TGCGCCAGCAGCTTGCTCGCGGGGGGTTCAGATACGCAGTATTTT. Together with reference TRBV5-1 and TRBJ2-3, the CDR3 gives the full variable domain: KAGVTQTPRYLIKTRGQQVTLSCSPISGHRSVSWYQQTPGQGLQFLFEYFSETQRNKGNFPGRFSGRQFSNSRSEMNVSTLELGDSALYLCASSLLAGGSDTQYFGPGTRLTVL.